Following are 17 T cell receptor beta chains from one sample sequenced in a study of T cell repertoires in cytomegalovirus infection. TCRdb processed the reads anew with MiXCR; each CDR3 protein has one entry. This sample has 350,000 to 550,000 distinct CDR3 sequences, with roughly a third found just once. The specimen was PBMCs. These receptors all stem from a human donor in good health (CMV status not recorded). Some clones in this sample may be carry-over from other donors' samples.

The chain recombines TRBV5-5 with TRBJ2-3, with D possibly matching TRBD2 (6 bases). The CDR3 covers 16 residues. Germline V gives CDR1 SGHKS, CDR2 YYEKEE (reference sequence). V lost 1 base and J lost 1, with 13 bases in between. The CDR3 protein is CASSLFRGGGTDTQYF. The CDR3 DNA follows: TGTGCCAGCAGCTTGTTCCGGGGCGGGGGCACAGATACGCAGTATTTT.

This clonotype was counted many times. J is TRBJ2-1 and V is TRBV4-2; TRBD1 matches 7 bases. The CDR3 spans 14 residues. CDR1 and CDR2 (germline): LGHNA, YNFKEQ. V lost 1 base and J lost 5; bases outside the gene matches: 2. The CDR3 DNA reads TGTGCCAGCAGCCAAGCTGACAGGGACAATGAGCAGTTCTTC. It encodes CASSQADRDNEQFF.

This clonotype has at least ten counts. J is TRBJ1-6 and V is TRBV7-2, with no clear D. Germline CDR1 reads SGHTA; CDR2 reads FQGNSA. The CDR3 has 16 residues. V dropped 4 bases and J dropped 7 bases, with 17 bases sitting between them. The CDR3 DNA reads as TGTGCCAGCAGCTCCCTCCCGGGAGGCGGGAATTCACCCCTCCACTTT. Translation: CASSSLPGGGNSPLHF.

A few counts support this clonotype. The chain is built from TRBV12-3 or TRBV12-4 and TRBJ1-2; unclear D gene. Between the trimmed V and J ends, which lost 6 bases and 0 bases, there was a span of 8 bases. This CDR3 comprises 13 residues. The DNA of the CDR3 is TGTGCCAGCAGCCCCCCCTCTAACTATGGCTACACCTTC. Translation: CASSPPSNYGYTF.

In this sample, this clonotype turned up a few times. The rearrangement uses TRBV30 and TRBJ2-7; tentatively, D is TRBD1 (5 bases). The CDR3 extends over 14 amino acids. The V and J ends lost 3 bases and 3 bases respectively, with 15 bases between them. Per the germline V gene, CDR1 is GTSNPN and CDR2 is SVGIG (reference sequence). The CDR3 spells CAWSSPAGNYEQYF. The CDR3 region has the DNA TGTGCCTGGAGCTCTCCGGCAGGGAACTACGAGCAGTACTTC.

This clonotype was observed a few times. The chain combines TRBV6-8 with TRBJ1-2, with D unresolved. Germline CDR1 reads MNHGY; CDR2 reads SAAAGT. CDR3 length: 13 residues. Trimming stripped 5 bases from V and 4 bases from J, with 11 bases between. The CDR3 region is CASSPDVLYGYTF. CDR3 bases: TGTGCCAGCAGTCCGGACGTACTCTATGGCTACACCTTC.

The chain uses TRBV4-3 and TRBJ2-7; unclear D gene. Germline CDR1 and CDR2: LGHNA and YSLEER. Trimming stripped 0 bases from V and 2 bases from J, with 8 bases between. The CDR3 has 14 residues. The chain's CDR3 is CASSQENHPYEQYF. For the CDR3, the DNA is TGCGCCAGCAGCCAAGAGAATCATCCCTACGAGCAGTACTTC.

This chain links TRBV7-2 with TRBJ1-4; possibly TRBD1 for D (6 bases). Deletions cut 5 bases from V and 7 bases from J, with 20 bases between. This CDR3 has 16 residues. Germline loops: CDR1 SGHTA, CDR2 FQGNSA. The CDR3 reads CASSPGRGGAGEKLFF. DNA of the CDR3: TGTGCCAGCAGCCCGGGGCGGGGGGGGGCGGGTGAAAAACTGTTTTTT.

The chain links TRBV6-5 to TRBJ2-5; a weak D match, TRBD2 (5 bases). Germline values: CDR1 MNHEY, CDR2 SVGAGI. CDR3 length: 12 residues. V was clipped by 7 bases and J by 3 bases, with 9 bases between them. The CDR3 DNA follows: TGTGCCAGCACAGGAGCGGAAGAGACCCAGTACTTC. Encoded protein: CASTGAEETQYF.

This chain links TRBV20-1 with TRBJ2-5; the D is unclear. The V end was cut by 3 bases, the J end by 5 bases, with 4 bases between. CDR1 DFQATT and CDR2 SNEGSKA come from the germline V gene (reference sequence). The CDR3 covers 10 residues. The CDR3 protein is CSASAETQYF. The CDR3 nucleotides are TGCAGTGCTAGTGCTGAGACCCAGTACTTC.

V usage is TRBV4-1 and J usage is TRBJ2-2; either TRBD1 or TRBD2 may supply D (5 bases each). The V gene lost 0 bases and the J gene lost 6 bases, with 14 bases spanning the gap. This CDR3 contains 16 residues. Per germline, CDR1 MGHRA and CDR2 YSYEKL. The CDR3 is CASSQDSGWGPGELFF. The CDR3 nucleotides read TGCGCCAGCAGCCAAGACTCGGGGTGGGGACCCGGGGAGCTGTTTTTT.

This clonotype has more than one count but fewer than ten. This chain joins TRBV6-6 and TRBJ1-2, with TRBD1 matching over 8 bases. Germline V lookup: CDR1 MNHNY, CDR2 SVGAGI (reference sequence). The CDR3 runs 15 residues. V shed 2 bases, J shed 4 bases, and the junction held 6 bases outside the gene matches. The CDR3 DNA reads TGTGCCAGCAGTTACGACAGGGGCCGCCTCTATGGCTACACCTTC. Residues: CASSYDRGRLYGYTF.

Regarding this clonotype: A read error may be the cause here, since a much bigger clone is one base away. This chain connects TRBV7-2 to TRBJ2-1; TRBD2 is a possible D gene (5 bases). Per germline, CDR1 SGHTA and CDR2 FQGNSA. The CDR3 is made up of 16 amino acids. Between the trimmed V and J ends, which lost 4 bases and 4 bases, there was a span of 17 bases. Here the CDR3 reads CASSSYGVMGYNEQFF. The DNA for the CDR3 is TGTGCCAGCAGCTCTTACGGGGTGATGGGGTACAATGAGCAGTTCTTC.

This clonotype was seen a handful of times. The rearrangement uses TRBV6-5 and TRBJ2-7, with 13 bases identical to TRBD2. The CDR3 covers 16 residues. The V and J ends lost 0 bases and 7 bases, in that order; junction bases with no gene match: 6. CDR1 MNHEY and CDR2 SVGAGI come from the germline V gene. The CDR3 region is CASSYSGLAGAGEQYF. DNA for the CDR3: TGTGCCAGCAGTTACTCCGGACTAGCGGGGGCCGGGGAGCAGTACTTC.

The chain carries TRBV5-6 and TRBJ1-2; 7 nucleotides line up with TRBD1. Germline V gene sequence: CDR1 SGHDT, CDR2 YYEEEE. This CDR3 comprises 15 residues. Germline trimming cut 4 bases from V and 4 bases from J; bases unmatched to any gene: 10. CDR3 amino acids: CASSLGDRTGYGYTF. The DNA for the CDR3 is TGTGCCAGCAGCCTGGGGGATCGGACAGGCTATGGCTACACCTTC. The full variable domain, rest sourced from reference TRBV5-6 and TRBJ1-2, is DAGVTQSPTHLIKTRGQQVTLRCSPKSGHDTVSWYQQALGQGPQFIFQYYEEEERQRGNFPDRFSGHQFPNYSSELNVNALLLGDSALYLCASSLGDRTGYGYTFGSGTRLTVV.

This clonotype was seen a handful of times. The chain joins TRBV7-2 to TRBJ2-3, with D perhaps TRBD2 (5 bases). Trimming removed 0 bases at V and 6 bases at J, with 13 bases between. CDR1 SGHTA and CDR2 FQGNSA come from the germline V gene. The CDR3 consists of 15 residues. The CDR3 loop reads CASSLATAPGDTQYF. CDR3 in DNA: TGTGCCAGCAGCTTAGCCACAGCCCCGGGGGATACGCAGTATTTT.

As to this clonotype: The conserved final phenylalanine or tryptophan is absent from the CDR3, which likely points to a read error. Because the CDR3's place on the DNA is in doubt, the DNA is left out and the CDR3 is given as listed by TCRdb. J is TRBJ2-5 and V is TRBV24-1. The CDR3 has 15 residues if both end residues are counted. Germline V lookup: CDR1 KGHDR, CDR2 SFDVKD. This chain's CDR3 is CATSDLSEDQETQYV.